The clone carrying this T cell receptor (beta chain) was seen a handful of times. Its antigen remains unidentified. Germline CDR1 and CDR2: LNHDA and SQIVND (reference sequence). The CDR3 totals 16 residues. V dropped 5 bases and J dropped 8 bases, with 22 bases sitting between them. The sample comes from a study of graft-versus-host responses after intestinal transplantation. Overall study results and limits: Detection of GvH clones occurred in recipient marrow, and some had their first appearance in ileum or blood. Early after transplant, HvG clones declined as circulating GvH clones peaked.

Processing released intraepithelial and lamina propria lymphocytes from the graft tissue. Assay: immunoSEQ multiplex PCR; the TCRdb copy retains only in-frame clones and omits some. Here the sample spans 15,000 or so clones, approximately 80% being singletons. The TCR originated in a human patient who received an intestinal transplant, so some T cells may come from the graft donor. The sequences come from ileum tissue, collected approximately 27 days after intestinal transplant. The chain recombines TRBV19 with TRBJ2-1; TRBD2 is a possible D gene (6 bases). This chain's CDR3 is CASSSRLQRAMDEQFF. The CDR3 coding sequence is TGTGCCAGTAGTTCGCGACTCCAGCGGGCCATGGATGAGCAGTTCTTC.